A single sample gave rise to the 23 T cell receptor beta chains below, sequenced in a study of neurological immune-mediated disorders (dated by TCRdb to about 2019). The method behind the library was 5' RACE. The listed sequencing device is Illumina HiSeq 2500. Starting from the raw public reads, TCRdb applied fastp trimming at Q25, assembled clones with MiXCR and retained in-frame beta chains. Each CDR3 protein appears once, grouped with its most common genes and DNA. In this sample the table shows 45,000 to 55,000 distinct CDR3 sequences, around 3.1% of which occur a single time. Jointly, the top ten make up approximately 5.8% of the sample. The sequencing sample was made of PBMCs. These TCRs come from a man in his forties or fifties with multiple sclerosis.

There are many counts of this clonotype. The chain has TRBV12-3 or TRBV12-4 and TRBJ2-3; the match to TRBD1 covers 8 bases. Losses at the gene ends were 5 bases for V and 0 bases for J; bases not matched to a gene: 4. The CDR3 consists of 15 residues. The DNA for the CDR3 is TGTGCCAGCAGTCCAGGGGGCAGGAGCACAGATACGCAGTATTTT. Protein sequence: CASSPGGRSTDTQYF.

This clonotype was recorded many times. The rearrangement uses TRBV29-1 and TRBJ2-5; no definite D call. Germline values: CDR1 SQVTM, CDR2 ANQGSEA. V lost 4 bases and J 4 bases, leaving 10 bases between the germline ends. CDR3 length: 12 amino acids. The CDR3 DNA sequence: TGCAGCGTTGTCTACCGGCTAGAGACCCAGTACTTC. It yields the protein CSVVYRLETQYF.

This clonotype was observed many times. CDR3 nucleotide sequence: TGTGCCAGTAGTCCTTGGGGAGGGAGCCTTAGGCCCCAGCATTTT. It is translated as CASSPWGGSLRPQHF. The rearrangement joins TRBV19 to TRBJ1-5; D remains ambiguous. Germline CDR1 and CDR2: LNHDA and SQIVND (reference sequence). The CDR3 is 15 amino acids. V lost 5 bases, J lost 9 bases, and 20 bases lay in between.

This clonotype was picked up many times. The rearrangement links TRBV20-1 to TRBJ1-3; no clear D gene. Germline CDR1 and CDR2: DFQATT and SNEGSKA (reference sequence). V dropped 0 bases and J dropped 0 bases, with 6 bases sitting between them. The CDR3 contains 14 residues. The CDR3 sequence is CSARDHRSGNTIYF. Written as DNA, the CDR3 is TGCAGTGCTAGAGATCACCGCTCTGGAAACACCATATATTTT.

Ten or more counts support this clonotype. The V call is TRBV12-3 or TRBV12-4, the J call TRBJ1-5, with a possible D match to TRBD1 (6 bases). The germline V and J ends were trimmed by 2 bases and 7 bases, with 12 bases remaining between them. CDR3 length: 14 amino acids. The CDR3 region is CASSLRGANQPQHF. DNA for the CDR3: TGTGCCAGCAGTTTACGGGGGGCGAACCAGCCCCAGCATTTT.

This clonotype was counted ten times or more. The chain carries TRBV20-1 and TRBJ2-3; D unresolved. This CDR3 is built from 14 residues. CDR1 and CDR2 from the germline V gene are DFQATT and SNEGSKA (reference sequence). Trimming shortened V by 5 bases and J by 0 bases, and 12 bases separated the two germline ends. The CDR3 DNA reads TGCAGTGCTGTCGACGTAACTAGCACAGATACGCAGTATTTT. Encoded protein: CSAVDVTSTDTQYF.

There are many counts of this clonotype. The chain employs TRBV20-1 and TRBJ2-5, with 10 bases matching TRBD1. The junction had 7 bases not matched to a gene; V was cut back by 1 base and J by 5 bases. CDR3 length equals 15 residues. Looked up from germline, CDR1 is DFQATT and CDR2 is SNEGSKA (reference sequence). CDR3 DNA: TGCAGTGCTAGAGCGACAGGGGGCATAGGGGAGACCCAGTACTTC. It encodes CSARATGGIGETQYF.

The chain employs TRBV4-1 and TRBJ2-7; D is unresolved. V lost 3 bases and J lost 6, with 15 bases in between. Germline-derived CDR1 and CDR2 are MGHRA and YSYEKL. This CDR3 region has 14 residues. The CDR3 coding sequence is TGCGCCAGCAGCCAGGTGGGAAAGGGCGGCGAGCAGTACTTC. It encodes CASSQVGKGGEQYF.

This clonotype was seen ten or more times. This rearrangement joins TRBV11-2 to TRBJ1-1; D is undetermined. Per germline, CDR1 SGHAT and CDR2 FQNNGV. The CDR3 is 13 amino acids. V was clipped by 3 bases and J by 3 bases, with 8 bases between them. CDR3 protein: CASSFHSDTEAFF. The DNA of the CDR3 is TGTGCCAGCAGCTTTCACTCGGACACTGAAGCTTTCTTT.

Remarks on this clonotype: Sequence at one end of the junction differs from germline and may be a read error. The chain recombines TRBV7-3 with TRBJ1-6; D not certain. The germline gives CDR1 SGHTA, CDR2 FQGTGA. The CDR3 consists of 13 residues. CDR3: CASSPELGSPLNF. DNA of the CDR3: TGTGCCAGCAGCCCCGAACTGGGTTCACCCCTCAACTTT. Supplemented by reference TRBV7-3 and TRBJ1-6, the full variable domain reads GAGVSQTPSNKVTEKGKYVELRCDPISGHTALYWYRQSLGQGPEFLIYFQGTGAADDSGLPNDRFFAVRPEGSVSTLKIQRTERGDSAVYLCASSPELGSPLNFGNGTRLTVT.

This clonotype has ten or more counts. The CDR3 here is CSSSTSGGSDTQYF. The CDR3 DNA sequence: TGCAGCTCCTCGACTAGCGGGGGATCAGATACGCAGTATTTT. The rearrangement uses TRBV29-1 and TRBJ2-3, with 12 bases fitting TRBD2. The germline V gene encodes CDR1 SQVTM and CDR2 ANQGSEA. V lost 8 bases, J lost 4 bases, and 7 bases stayed unmatched. The CDR3 covers 14 residues.

This clonotype was seen at least ten times. V is TRBV7-2 and J is TRBJ1-1, with a weak D call TRBD1 (5 bases). Trimming pared 2 bases from V and 1 base from J, leaving 14 bases between. The germline V gene encodes CDR1 SGHTA and CDR2 FQGNSA. The CDR3 extends over 16 amino acids. The chain's CDR3 is CASSLPATGENTEAFF. The CDR3 DNA follows: TGTGCCAGCAGCTTACCTGCCACAGGAGAGAACACTGAAGCTTTCTTT.

This clonotype appeared many times. This chain uses TRBV2 with TRBJ1-6; 7 bases agree with TRBD1. The CDR3 contains 15 residues. V gave up 3 bases and J gave up 7 bases; unmatched junction bases: 6. Germline-derived CDR1 and CDR2 are SNHLY and FYNNEI. This CDR3 is CASSELVTGNSPLHF. Written as DNA, the CDR3 is TGTGCCAGCAGTGAGTTGGTGACAGGGAATTCACCCCTCCACTTT.

This clonotype was observed a few times. The chain links TRBV3-1 to TRBJ2-1; 10 positions match TRBD2. The J segment lost 9 bases and the V segment lost 0 bases, leaving 8 bases of the junction unmatched. Per the germline V gene, CDR1 is LGHDT and CDR2 is YNNKEL (reference sequence). The CDR3 totals 16 residues. The CDR3 is CASSQEAASGGSEQFF. For the CDR3, the DNA is TGTGCCAGCAGCCAAGAAGCGGCTAGCGGGGGATCTGAGCAGTTCTTC.

A few counts support this clonotype. Germline and junction disagree at one end, which may indicate a read error. CDR3 residues: CASSFGPGGNQPQNF. The CDR3 DNA sequence: TGCGCCAGCAGCTTTGGTCCCGGGGGCAATCAGCCCCAGAATTTT. This chain joins TRBV5-1 and TRBJ1-5, with D maybe TRBD1 (6 bases). The CDR3 has 15 amino acids. Germline-derived CDR1 and CDR2 are SGHRS and YFSETQ.

This clonotype rates as large. The chain links TRBV7-9 to TRBJ1-5; 10 bases align to TRBD1. Trimming removed 5 bases from V and 4 bases from J; junction bases left unmatched: 5. The CDR3 runs to 15 residues. CDR1 is SEHNR and CDR2 is FQNEAQ in the germline V gene (reference sequence). The CDR3 region is CASSPGTGENQPQHF. CDR3 sequence (DNA): TGTGCCAGCAGCCCAGGGACAGGGGAGAATCAGCCCCAGCATTTT.

This clonotype came up many times. This chain joins TRBV7-2 and TRBJ1-2; tentative D call: TRBD1 (5 bases). V lost 1 base and J 6 bases, leaving 9 bases between the germline ends. The CDR3 has 13 residues. Germline values: CDR1 SGHTA, CDR2 FQGNSA. CDR3 sequence (DNA): TGTGCCAGCAGCTTAGGTTGGGGCGATGGCTACACCTTC. This encodes CASSLGWGDGYTF.

This clonotype was recorded at least ten times. The J gene is TRBJ1-5, the V gene TRBV10-3; maybe TRBD1 (6 bases). From germline, CDR1 is ENHRY and CDR2 SYGVKD. V was shortened by 6 bases and J by 4 bases, with 13 bases between the two germline ends. The CDR3 runs to 14 residues. The CDR3 spells CAISTEQGNQPQHF. CDR3 nucleotide sequence: TGTGCCATCAGCACAGAACAGGGTAATCAGCCCCAGCATTTT.

This clonotype was seen more than once but under ten times. V and J are TRBV5-1 and TRBJ2-1; D is possibly TRBD2 (6 bases). The CDR3 is 15 residues long. Per germline, CDR1 SGHRS and CDR2 YFSETQ. Trimming took 3 bases from V and 7 from J, leaving 17 bases between them. CDR3 coding DNA: TGCGCCAGCAGCTGGTCCGGGGGTATAGGTAATGAGCAGTTCTTC. It is translated as CASSWSGGIGNEQFF.

Only a few counts were recorded for this clonotype. A much larger clone sits a single nucleotide away, making a read error possible. This chain joins TRBV20-1 and TRBJ1-1; D ambiguous. The V and J ends lost 1 base and 8 bases respectively, with 8 bases between them. Germline CDR1 is DFQATT and CDR2 is SNEGSKA (reference sequence). This CDR3 is built from 11 residues. The CDR3 nucleotides are TGCAGTGCTAGAGGGTACAAAGAAGCTTTCTTT. Translation: CSARGYKEAFF.

Only a few counts were recorded for this clonotype. Possible read error: a much larger clone is one base away. CDR3 DNA: TGCGCCAGCAGCTTAGCCAACGGGACCGGGGAGCTGTTTTTT. This codes for CASSLANGTGELFF. The chain employs TRBV5-1 and TRBJ2-2; no clear D. Germline V gene data show CDR1 as SGHRS and CDR2 as YFSETQ. CDR3 length: 14 residues. V gave up 2 bases and J gave up 5 bases, with 10 bases separating them.

This clonotype has more than one count but fewer than ten. The genes are TRBV5-1 and TRBJ2-2; 7 nucleotides agree with TRBD1. V lost 3 bases to trimming and J lost 3 bases; unmatched junction nucleotides: 11. Germline values: CDR1 SGHRS, CDR2 YFSETQ. The CDR3 extends over 17 amino acids. The CDR3 spells CASSSGTVQLHTGELFF. The CDR3 nucleotides are TGCGCCAGCAGCTCGGGGACAGTGCAGCTTCACACCGGGGAGCTGTTTTTT.

At least ten counts were recorded for this clonotype. V gene TRBV12-3 or TRBV12-4 combines with J gene TRBJ2-3; D is undetermined. The CDR3 has 12 residues. CDR3 sequence: CVVAPSTDTQYF. DNA for the CDR3: TGTGTTGTGGCCCCTAGCACAGATACGCAGTATTTT.